This passage covers 16 T cell receptor beta chains from one sample sequenced in a study of T cell responses to AZD1222 COVID-19 vaccine. The data were produced by immunoSEQ multiplex PCR, yet TCRdb's version contains in-frame clones alone and is incomplete. The table shows under 100,000 clones, with 85% to 95% occurring only once. Sample: peripheral blood, taken on day 0 of AZD1222 vaccination. These receptors were collected from an adult in good health.

The chain couples TRBV5-1 to TRBJ2-6; D is possibly TRBD1 or TRBD2 (5 bases each). CDR1 SGHRS and CDR2 YFSETQ come from the germline V gene. Trimming pared 0 bases from V and 2 bases from J, leaving 9 bases between. The CDR3 has 16 residues. The CDR3, as DNA: TGCGCCAGCAGCTTGGCTGTGGGACCTGGGGCCAACGTCCTGACTTTC. It codes for CASSLAVGPGANVLTF. The whole variable domain, remainder taken from reference TRBV5-1 and TRBJ2-6, is KAGVTQTPRYLIKTRGQQVTLSCSPISGHRSVSWYQQTPGQGLQFLFEYFSETQRNKGNFPGRFSGRQFSNSRSEMNVSTLELGDSALYLCASSLAVGPGANVLTFGAGSRLTVL.

V gene TRBV27 combines with J gene TRBJ1-1; a weak D match, TRBD1 (6 bases). Germline V lookup: CDR1 MNHEY, CDR2 SMNVEV (reference sequence). V lost 3 bases to trimming and J lost 0 bases, with 8 bases between them. The CDR3 consists of 14 residues. The CDR3 nucleotides are TGTGCCAGCAGTTTTAACAGGGTGAACACTGAAGCTTTCTTT. It codes for CASSFNRVNTEAFF.

V usage is TRBV4-3 and J usage is TRBJ2-5; D is perhaps TRBD2 (7 bases). V was shortened by 1 base and J by 9 bases, with 15 bases between the two germline ends. Germline CDR1 LGHNA, CDR2 YSLEER. This CDR3 has 14 amino acids. The CDR3 region has the DNA TGCGCCAGCAGCCAAGGGACAGCCGGGGGGCCCCAGTACTTC. The encoded protein is CASSQGTAGGPQYF.

This clone was counted a few times. The chain is built from TRBV6-5 and TRBJ2-1; D is unresolved. Trimming left V 7 bases short and J 8 bases short, with 9 bases between. The CDR3 is 11 residues long. Germline lookup yields CDR1 MNHEY and CDR2 SVGAGI. The CDR3 nucleotides are TGTGCCAGCACTCTAGGGTATGAGCAGTTCTTC. Encoded protein: CASTLGYEQFF.

The chain has TRBV5-8 and TRBJ1-5; D unresolved. The ends were cut back, 2 bases at V and 0 bases at J, with 15 bases in the middle. Germline lookup yields CDR1 SGHTS and CDR2 YDEGEE. This CDR3 has 17 amino acids. The CDR3 sequence: CASSFMKGKYSNQPQHF. As DNA, the CDR3 is TGTGCCAGCAGCTTTATGAAGGGTAAATATAGCAATCAGCCCCAGCATTTT.

Only a few counts were recorded for this clone. The V gene is TRBV5-4, the J gene TRBJ1-6, with D tentatively TRBD1 (5 bases). Looked up from germline, CDR1 is SGHNT and CDR2 is YYREEE (reference sequence). Trimming took 4 bases from V and 9 from J, leaving 14 bases between them. This CDR3 comprises 14 residues. CDR3: CASSPDPGGSPLHF. CDR3 DNA sequence: TGTGCCAGCAGCCCGGACCCCGGGGGTTCACCCCTCCACTTT.

The CDR3 spells CASSLGRPYEQYF. The DNA for the CDR3 is TGTGCCAGCAGCTTAGGGAGGCCCTACGAGCAGTACTTC. The chain recombines TRBV7-2 with TRBJ2-7; weak D call: TRBD2 (5 bases). Trimming shortened V by 1 base and J by 2 bases, and 6 bases separated the two germline ends. There are 13 residues in the CDR3. Germline V gene sequence: CDR1 SGHTA, CDR2 FQGNSA.

The rearrangement uses TRBV11-2 and TRBJ1-1; D not certain. The CDR3 runs 15 residues. Germline V gene lookup returns CDR1 SGHAT and CDR2 FQNNGV. V was clipped by 0 bases and J by 1 base, with 9 bases between them. The CDR3 region is CASSLESTPNTEAFF. DNA for the CDR3: TGTGCCAGCAGCTTAGAGAGCACACCGAACACTGAAGCTTTCTTT.

V gene TRBV5-4 combines with J gene TRBJ2-6; a weak D match, TRBD2 (6 bases). The ends were cut back, 5 bases at V and 0 bases at J, with 18 bases in the middle. The CDR3 runs 18 residues. CDR1 is SGHNT and CDR2 is YYREEE in the germline V gene (reference sequence). DNA for the CDR3: TGTGCCAGCAGGAGGACCGGGACTGGCAACTCTGGGGCCAACGTCCTGACTTTC. Translating it yields CASRRTGTGNSGANVLTF.

The rearrangement joins TRBV28 to TRBJ1-2, with D maybe TRBD1 (5 bases). Germline V gene lookup returns CDR1 MDHEN and CDR2 SYDVKM. CDR3 length: 12 amino acids. With 3 bases removed from V and 4 bases from J, the gap between germline ends came to 6 bases. CDR3 in DNA: TGTGCCAGCAGTTTGAGGGGCTATGGCTACACCTTC. It is translated as CASSLRGYGYTF.

The V and J genes are TRBV2 and TRBJ1-1, with D uncertain. The CDR3 is 14 amino acids. The V gene lost 4 bases and the J gene lost 1 base, with 10 bases spanning the gap. Germline V gene sequence: CDR1 SNHLY, CDR2 FYNNEI. Here the CDR3 DNA reads TGTGCCAGCAGTGTCGTCCGATCGAACACTGAAGCTTTCTTT. Translation gives CASSVVRSNTEAFF.

This chain joins TRBV19 and TRBJ1-1; D gene ambiguous. The germline V and J ends were trimmed by 2 bases and 3 bases, with 7 bases remaining between them. CDR1 and CDR2 from the germline V gene are LNHDA and SQIVND (reference sequence). There are 13 residues in the CDR3. The CDR3 DNA reads as TGTGCCAGTAGTATAAGGAGGGACACTGAAGCTTTCTTT. Its translation is CASSIRRDTEAFF.

This chain uses TRBV18 with TRBJ2-7, with a possible D match to TRBD1 (6 bases). Trimming left V 3 bases short and J 6 bases short, with 15 bases between. CDR1 and CDR2 from the germline V gene are KGHSH and LQKENI. The CDR3 has 14 residues. Written as DNA, the CDR3 is TGTGCCAGCTCACCGTTGGCGACAGGCGCCGAGCAGTACTTC. Translated: CASSPLATGAEQYF.

V is TRBV9 and J is TRBJ1-6; D uncertain. Between the trimmed V and J ends, which lost 1 base and 5 bases, there was a span of 7 bases. The CDR3 runs to 14 residues. The germline V gene encodes CDR1 SGDLS and CDR2 YYNGEE. The CDR3 DNA reads as TGTGCCAGCAGCGTAAGTCGGGATAATTCACCCCTCCACTTT. This codes for CASSVSRDNSPLHF.

This chain connects TRBV2 to TRBJ2-3, with 10 nucleotides matching TRBD1. Germline values: CDR1 SNHLY, CDR2 FYNNEI. V gave up 4 bases and J gave up 1 base; unmatched junction bases: 5. The length of the CDR3 is 16 residues. The CDR3 here is CASSVGTGARTDTQYF. The CDR3 region has the DNA TGTGCCAGCAGTGTGGGGACAGGGGCCCGCACAGATACGCAGTATTTT.

The chain couples TRBV6-5 to TRBJ1-1; D is ambiguous. Between the trimmed V and J ends, which lost 6 bases and 7 bases, there was a span of 9 bases. This CDR3 has 11 residues. The germline V gene encodes CDR1 MNHEY and CDR2 SVGAGI. CDR3 nucleotide sequence: TGTGCCAGCAGCGCCGGATTTGAAGCTTTCTTT. It is translated as CASSAGFEAFF.